Listed here is a single TCR beta chain. Its specificity is unknown. The germline V gene encodes CDR1 LNHNV and CDR2 YYDKDF (reference sequence). V was pared by 2 bases and J by 1 base, with 2 bases of the junction left unmatched. CDR3 length equals 16 residues. The data originate from a study of response to subunit inactivated influenza vaccine. Whole-study results and caveats: Each seasonal flu vaccination may recruit only limited new T cells, authors suggested.

TCRdb re-derived calls from the RT-PCR reads in MiXCR, one entry per CDR3 protein. The sample consists of approximately 520,000 distinct CDR3 sequences, 25% of them appearing once. The chain combines TRBV15 with TRBJ2-3, with 11 bases identical to TRBD2. The material was CD4+ T cells sorted from PBMCs, obtained 4 to 6 days after vaccination. The clonotype originates from a man aged 45-65 years who received an inactivated influenza vaccine. The CDR3 DNA reads as TGTGCCACCAGCAGACAACTAGCGGGGGGCACAGATACGCAGTATTTT. This gives the protein CATSRQLAGGTDTQYF.